The subject of this entry is one TCR beta chain. This clone was detected once. Its antigen specificity is not known. The record has no base qualities; no much larger clone is one base away. The data were taken from a study of cytomegalovirus exposure and HLA in healthy donors (dated by TCRdb to 2016 to 2017). The study in broad terms: A later analysis indicated that the 100 to 150 validation repertoires were generated on the platform also employed for the 650 to 850 repertoires of the first cohort. The study aimed to test whether cataloging public T cell receptors could reveal signatures of past pathogen exposure. A separate validation cohort of about 110 different subjects was used in addition to the roughly 700-subject first cohort. High-throughput TCR immunosequencing, statistical association of individual TCRs with disease status, and machine learning were combined to predict cytomegalovirus infection status.

Receptors were amplified or captured by the immunoSEQ multiplex PCR assay. On the study's bioinformatics: To diagnose cytomegalovirus status from the catalog of TCR beta chain sequences, a statistical classification framework was built. TCRdb took this table from immuneACCESS and kept in-frame rearrangements with V and J called. Such tables lack part of the clones; where checked against another copy, unresolved V genes explain under half of the gap, and the rest is unexplained. V, J and clone size were drawn from that table, and D and trimming were deduced from the DNA. The sample has 150,000 to 200,000 clones on record, roughly 85% of them singletons. Roughly 15% of the sample belongs to the ten largest clones. After removal of 1 base from V and 2 bases from J, the junction retains 8 bases not matched to a gene. The germline V gene yields SNHLY for CDR1 and FYNNEI for CDR2. From the cysteine up to the phenylalanine, the CDR3 has a length of 17 residues. Only the CDR3 portion is preserved as DNA: 51 bases, with reading frame beginning at the first base.

Broader findings and caveats from the paper: The validation cohort had no HLA typing available for a later analysis, so co-occurrence within that cohort was assessed over all 130 or so repertoires. Of the cluster scores, 90% to 95% were above 0 in a later analysis, which found that TCRs clustered in the first cohort also tended to co-occur in the 130 or so validation repertoires. It was suggested by the authors that the approach could potentially be generalized to other disease states and immunological phenotypes. Most TCR sequences were observed very rarely across donors, whereas some public TCRs were present in many individuals. A total of some 180 TCR beta chains were listed by the study as associated with cytomegalovirus. The classifier was reported to diagnose cytomegalovirus status with high specificity and sensitivity in both the original and validation cohorts. In vitro tests confirmed that a few of the cytomegalovirus-associated TCR beta chains recognize cytomegalovirus antigens.

Donors formed part of the validation cohort, which comprised approximately 130 subjects and was distinct from the first cohort of fewer than 750 subjects. Sequenced material: PBMCs. The receptor was isolated from a man aged 18 to 35 in good health and CMV-seropositive. The chain links TRBV2 with TRBJ2-3; 8 central bases correspond to TRBD2. The nucleotide sequence is TGTGCCAGCAGTGAAGTTGGAGCGGGAGATCCCACAGATACGCAGTATTTT. Translated, this is CASSEVGAGDPTDTQYF.